Included here is one T cell receptor beta chain sequence, with context. The germline gives CDR1 MNHNY, CDR2 SVGAGI (reference sequence). The CDR3 contains 15 residues. V was trimmed by 5 bases and J by 3 bases, leaving 16 bases between them. This sample is drawn from a study of blood T cells in healthy people across ages. Then a second PCR, running roughly 6 to 12 cycles, was carried out with a sample-barcoded 5' primer and a J-beta primer mix. TCRdb independently ran MiXCR on the 5' RACE reads; one entry per CDR3 protein. This table holds 750,000 to 950,000 distinct CDR3 sequences, about 26% found once. A further study also used this sample, focusing on T cells of mothers and their children.

This chain uses TRBV6-6 with TRBJ2-5, with D uncertain. Source material: blood. The clonotype originates from a boy aged 5-17 years in good health. The DNA of the CDR3 is TGTGCCAGCAGTCCTCTTCTACCAAAAAAAGAGACCCAGTACTTC. Amino acids: CASSPLLPKKETQYF.